A selection of T cell receptor beta chains follows, all from one sample in a study of T cells in tumors after PD-1 blockade. Clones were read by immunoSEQ multiplex PCR, and TCRdb kept only the in-frame ones, dropping some. Altogether around 19,000 clones are present, over 75% being singletons, with the ten largest covering about 27%. The material was PBMCs, obtained before anti-PD-1 treatment. The receptor set was obtained from a human donor with basal cell carcinoma. CDR3s include the opening cysteine and the closing phenylalanine or tryptophan. Fields, in order: D gene, V gene, CDR3 length, J gene, clone size, CDR3 protein, CDR3 DNA. The D gene is left open where the match is weak. Size tells how often a clone was seen (once, few, many) or the class of an expanded clone, and some rows leave it out.

-	TRBV4-2	13	TRBJ1-3	-	CASSQSVENTIYF	TGTGCCAGCAGCCAATCGGTGGAGAACACCATATATTTT
-	TRBV6-5	14	TRBJ2-7	-	CASRSGGVAYEQYF	TGTGCCAGCAGGTCTGGAGGGGTCGCTTACGAGCAGTACTTC
-	TRBV27	14	TRBJ2-7	-	CASSPSVKPYEQYF	TGTGCCAGCAGTCCCTCCGTAAAGCCCTACGAGCAGTACTTC
-	TRBV19	17	TRBJ2-1	-	CASSIDKGWSSEDEQFF	TGTGCCAGTAGTATCGATAAGGGGTGGTCTAGTGAGGATGAGCAGTTCTTC
TRBD1	TRBV5-5	15	TRBJ2-7	once	CASSPGQGSSYEQYF	TGTGCCAGCAGTCCGGGACAGGGGTCCTCCTACGAGCAGTACTTC
TRBD2	TRBV2	19	TRBJ2-1	few	CPTCDGWAGEGSSYNEQFF	TGTCCCACCTGTGATGGGTGGGCGGGGGAGGGGAGCTCCTACAATGAGCAGTTCTTC
TRBD2	TRBV27	16	TRBJ2-3	-	CASSLPPLAGGDTQYF	TGTGCCAGCAGCCTTCCCCCCTTAGCGGGAGGGGATACGCAGTATTTT
-	TRBV28	15	TRBJ1-3	-	CASSLRWGRGNTIYF	TGTGCCAGCAGTTTAAGGTGGGGGCGTGGAAACACCATATATTTT
-	TRBV19	15	TRBJ2-5	-	CASSIAAVERETQYF	TGTGCCAGTAGTATTGCGGCAGTAGAGCGGGAGACCCAGTACTTC
-	TRBV7-9	12	TRBJ1-2	-	CASRGNGYGYTF	TGTGCCAGCCGCGGGAACGGCTATGGCTACACCTTC
-	TRBV3-1/TRBV3-2	15	TRBJ2-1	-	CASSQEQGSYNEQFF	TGTGCCAGCAGCCAAGAACAGGGATCCTACAATGAGCAGTTCTTC
-	TRBV20-1	14	TRBJ2-7	-	CSASVQGGRYEQYF	TGCAGTGCTAGTGTGCAGGGGGGTAGGTACGAGCAGTACTTC
-	TRBV5-1	17	TRBJ2-3	-	CASSLAEIAGGTDTQYF	TGCGCCAGCAGCTTGGCCGAAATAGCAGGTGGCACAGATACGCAGTATTTT
-	TRBV5-5	17	TRBJ2-7	-	CASSLLPGRNSAYEQYF	TGTGCCAGCAGCTTGCTACCGGGACGGAATTCCGCCTACGAGCAGTACTTC
-	TRBV29-1	16	TRBJ1-2	-	CSVVAGPSRDNYGYTF	TGCAGCGTTGTAGCAGGGCCTTCCCGAGATAACTATGGCTACACCTTC
TRBD2	TRBV28	15	TRBJ2-5	-	CASSFASGGVETQYF	TGTGCCAGCAGTTTTGCTAGCGGGGGGGTAGAGACCCAGTACTTC
TRBD2	TRBV5-1	19	TRBJ2-3	-	CASSLRLGGGAVGTDTQYF	TGCGCCAGCAGCTTGCGGTTGGGCGGGGGGGCCGTTGGGACAGATACGCAGTATTTT
TRBD1	TRBV18	16	TRBJ2-3	-	CASSTRQGTLGDTQYF	TGTGCCAGCTCAACCCGACAGGGCACCCTAGGAGATACGCAGTATTTT
-	TRBV7-9	14	TRBJ2-5	-	CASSLDRHQETQYF	TGTGCCAGCAGCTTAGATCGACACCAAGAGACCCAGTACTTC
-	TRBV5-5	15	TRBJ1-1	-	CASSLAPGSHTEAFF	TGTGCCAGCAGCTTGGCCCCCGGCAGCCACACTGAAGCTTTCTTT
TRBD2	TRBV7-3	18	TRBJ2-3	-	CASSLGGASGGEADTQYF	TGTGCCAGCAGCTTAGGAGGGGCTAGCGGAGGGGAGGCAGATACGCAGTATTTT
-	TRBV18	16	TRBJ2-5	-	CASSPPPGRRQETQYF	TGTGCCAGCTCACCACCCCCGGGACGGCGGCAAGAGACCCAGTACTTC
-	TRBV12-3/TRBV12-4	13	TRBJ1-2	-	CASRDTRGYGYTF	TGTGCCAGCAGGGATACCCGTGGCTATGGCTACACCTTC
TRBD1	TRBV5-4	18	TRBJ2-7	-	CASSSFGTVLGRRYEQYF	TGTGCCAGCAGCTCGTTCGGGACAGTCCTAGGACGTCGCTACGAGCAGTACTTC
-	TRBV5-6	14	TRBJ2-7	-	CASSFWGGGDEQYF	TGTGCCAGCAGCTTTTGGGGTGGTGGCGACGAGCAGTACTTC
-	TRBV2	12	TRBJ2-5	-	CASLEGGETQYF	TGTGCCAGCCTCGAGGGTGGTGAGACCCAGTACTTC
-	TRBV19	14	TRBJ2-7	-	CASSIAQGSYEQYF	TGTGCCAGTAGTATAGCCCAGGGGTCCTACGAGCAGTACTTC
TRBD1	TRBV6-5	14	TRBJ2-7	-	CASSLYQGASEQYF	TGTGCCAGCAGCCTGTACCAGGGGGCCTCCGAGCAGTACTTC
-	TRBV2	19	TRBJ2-1	-	CARSHGGARAGSSYNEQFF	TGTGCCCGCAGTCATGGGGGGGCGCGGGCGGGGAGCTCCTACAATGAGCAGTTCTTC
-	TRBV28	14	TRBJ2-5	-	CASSPRTVRETQYF	TGTGCCAGCAGTCCAAGGACTGTACGAGAGACCCAGTACTTC
-	TRBV6-2/TRBV6-3	13	TRBJ1-1	-	CASSNEGFTEAFF	TGTGCCAGCAGCAACGAGGGGTTCACTGAAGCTTTCTTT
TRBD1	TRBV14	17	TRBJ2-5	-	CASSQGWGQGLQETQYF	TGTGCCAGCAGCCAAGGTTGGGGACAGGGTCTCCAAGAGACCCAGTACTTC
TRBD1	TRBV6-5	14	TRBJ1-2	-	CASNRQGAGYGYTF	TGTGCCAGCAACCGACAGGGGGCTGGCTATGGCTACACCTTC
-	TRBV2	16	TRBJ2-7	-	CASRSPSASTYYEQYF	TGTGCCAGCAGATCCCCCTCGGCCTCGACTTACTACGAGCAGTACTTC
-	TRBV7-6	14	TRBJ2-3	-	CASSFDSSTDTQYF	TGTGCCAGCAGCTTTGACTCTAGCACAGATACGCAGTATTTT
-	TRBV28	13	TRBJ2-7	once	CASSLGQIYEQYF	TGTGCCAGCAGTTTGGGTCAGATCTACGAGCAGTACTTC
-	TRBV11-3	15	TRBJ2-7	medium-sized	CASETRGRSSYEQYF	TGTGCCAGTGAGACCAGGGGCAGGAGCTCCTACGAGCAGTACTTC
-	TRBV4-1	12	TRBJ1-4	-	CASSQGGEKLFF	TGCGCCAGCAGCCAAGGTGGAGAAAAACTGTTTTTT
TRBD2	TRBV9	19	TRBJ2-7	-	CASSPGAGTSGGSTYEQYF	TGTGCCAGCAGCCCAGGAGCCGGGACTAGCGGAGGGAGTACCTACGAGCAGTACTTC
-	TRBV7-3	17	TRBJ2-2	-	CASSFFGGGAEAGELFF	TGTGCCAGCAGCTTTTTTGGTGGAGGGGCGGAAGCCGGGGAGCTGTTTTTT
-	TRBV30	14	TRBJ2-1	-	CAWSKSVAGNEQFF	TGTGCCTGGAGTAAAAGTGTAGCAGGTAATGAGCAGTTCTTC
-	TRBV5-1	14	TRBJ1-4	-	CASSRDTPNEKLFF	TGCGCCAGCAGCCGCGACACCCCTAATGAAAAACTGTTTTTT